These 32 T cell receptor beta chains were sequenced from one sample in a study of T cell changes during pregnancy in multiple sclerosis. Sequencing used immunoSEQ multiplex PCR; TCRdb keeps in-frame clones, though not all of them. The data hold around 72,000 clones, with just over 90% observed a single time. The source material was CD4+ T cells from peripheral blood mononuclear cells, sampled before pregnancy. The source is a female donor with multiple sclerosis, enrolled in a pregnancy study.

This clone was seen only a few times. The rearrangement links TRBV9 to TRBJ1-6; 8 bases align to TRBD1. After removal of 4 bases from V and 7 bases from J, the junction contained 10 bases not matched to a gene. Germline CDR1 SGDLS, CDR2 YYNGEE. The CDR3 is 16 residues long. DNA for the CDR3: TGTGCCAGCAGCCCGCCCCCGACAGGGGTCAATTCACCCCTCCACTTT. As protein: CASSPPPTGVNSPLHF.

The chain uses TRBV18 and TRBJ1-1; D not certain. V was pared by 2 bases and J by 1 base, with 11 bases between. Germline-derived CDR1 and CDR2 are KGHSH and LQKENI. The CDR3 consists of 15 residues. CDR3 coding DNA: TGTGCCAGCTCACCAATGGGTCTAGGGAACACTGAAGCTTTCTTT. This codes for CASSPMGLGNTEAFF. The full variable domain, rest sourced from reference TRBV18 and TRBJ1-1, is NAGVMQNPRHLVRRRGQEARLRCSPMKGHSHVYWYRQLPEEGLKFMVYLQKENIIDESGMPKERFSAEFPKEGPSILRIQQVVRGDSAAYFCASSPMGLGNTEAFFGQGTRLTVV.

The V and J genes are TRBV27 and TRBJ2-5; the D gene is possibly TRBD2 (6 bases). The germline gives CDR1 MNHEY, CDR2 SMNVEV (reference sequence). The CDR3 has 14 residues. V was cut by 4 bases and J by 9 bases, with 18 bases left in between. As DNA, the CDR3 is TGTGCCAGCAGTTCGATCGGGACTCCCGGGGCCCAGTACTTC. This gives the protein CASSSIGTPGAQYF.

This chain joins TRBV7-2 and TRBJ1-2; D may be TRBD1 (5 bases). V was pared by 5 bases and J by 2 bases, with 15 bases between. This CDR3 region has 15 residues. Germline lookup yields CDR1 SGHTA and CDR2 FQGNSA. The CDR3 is CASSLGRGRNYGYTF. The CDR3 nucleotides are TGTGCCAGCAGCCTGGGGAGGGGACGAAACTATGGCTACACCTTC.

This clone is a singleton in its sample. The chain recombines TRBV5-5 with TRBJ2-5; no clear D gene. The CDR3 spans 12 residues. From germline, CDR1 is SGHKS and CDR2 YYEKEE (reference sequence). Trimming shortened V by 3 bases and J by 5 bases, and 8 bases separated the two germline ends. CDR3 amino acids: CASSSPGETQYF. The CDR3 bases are TGTGCCAGCAGCTCCCCCGGTGAGACCCAGTACTTC.

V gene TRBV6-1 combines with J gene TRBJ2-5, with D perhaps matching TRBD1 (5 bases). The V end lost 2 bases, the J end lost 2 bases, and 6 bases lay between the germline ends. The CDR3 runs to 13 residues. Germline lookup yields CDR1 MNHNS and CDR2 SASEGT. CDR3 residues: CASSERGQETQYF. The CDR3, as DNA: TGTGCCAGCAGTGAAAGGGGTCAAGAGACCCAGTACTTC.

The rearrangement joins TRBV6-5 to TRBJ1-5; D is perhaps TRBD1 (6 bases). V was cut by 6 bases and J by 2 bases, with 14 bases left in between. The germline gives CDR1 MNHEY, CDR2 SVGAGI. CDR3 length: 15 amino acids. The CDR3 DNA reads TGTGCCAGCAGACGGACAGTTACGGGCAATCAGCCCCAGCATTTT. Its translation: CASRRTVTGNQPQHF.

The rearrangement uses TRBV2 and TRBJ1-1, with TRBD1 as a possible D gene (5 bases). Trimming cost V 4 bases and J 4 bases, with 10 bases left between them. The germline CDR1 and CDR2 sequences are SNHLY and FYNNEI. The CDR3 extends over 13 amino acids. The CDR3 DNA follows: TGTGCCAGCAGTGTCCAGGGTTTCACTGAAGCTTTCTTT. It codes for CASSVQGFTEAFF. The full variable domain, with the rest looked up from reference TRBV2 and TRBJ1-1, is EPEVTQTPSHQVTQMGQEVILRCVPISNHLYFYWYRQILGQKVEFLVSFYNNEISEKSEIFDDQFSVERPDGSNFTLKIRSTKLEDSAMYFCASSVQGFTEAFFGQGTRLTVV.

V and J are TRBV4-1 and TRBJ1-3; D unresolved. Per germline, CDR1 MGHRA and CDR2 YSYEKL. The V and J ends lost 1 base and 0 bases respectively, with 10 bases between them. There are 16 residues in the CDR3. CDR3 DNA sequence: TGCGCCAGCAGCCAAGGGTACACCCTCTCTGGAAACACCATATATTTT. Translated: CASSQGYTLSGNTIYF.

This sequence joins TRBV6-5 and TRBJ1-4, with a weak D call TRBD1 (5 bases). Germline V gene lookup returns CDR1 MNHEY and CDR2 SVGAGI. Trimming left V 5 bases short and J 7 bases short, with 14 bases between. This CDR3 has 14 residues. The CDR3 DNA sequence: TGTGCCAGCAGTCTGGGACTGCCGGGTGAAAAACTGTTTTTT. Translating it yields CASSLGLPGEKLFF.

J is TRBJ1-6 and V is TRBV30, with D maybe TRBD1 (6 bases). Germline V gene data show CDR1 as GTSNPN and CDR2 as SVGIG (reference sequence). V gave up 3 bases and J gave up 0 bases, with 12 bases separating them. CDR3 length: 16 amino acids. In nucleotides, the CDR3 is TGTGCCTGGAGGACAGGTTTTAGCTCCTATAATTCACCCCTCCACTTT. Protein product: CAWRTGFSSYNSPLHF. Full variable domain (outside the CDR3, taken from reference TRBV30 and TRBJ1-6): SQTIHQWPATLVQPVGSPLSLECTVEGTSNPNLYWYRQAAGRGLQLLFYSVGIGQISSEVPQNLSASRPQDRQFILSSKKLLLSDSGFYLCAWRTGFSSYNSPLHFGNGTRLTVT.

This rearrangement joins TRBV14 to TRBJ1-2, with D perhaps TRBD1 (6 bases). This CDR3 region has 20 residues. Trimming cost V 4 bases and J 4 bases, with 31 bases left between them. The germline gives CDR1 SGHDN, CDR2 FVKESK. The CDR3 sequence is CASSPKGKIGQLSLPYGYTF. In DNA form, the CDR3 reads TGTGCCAGCAGCCCGAAGGGAAAAATCGGACAGCTTTCGCTCCCCTATGGCTACACCTTC.

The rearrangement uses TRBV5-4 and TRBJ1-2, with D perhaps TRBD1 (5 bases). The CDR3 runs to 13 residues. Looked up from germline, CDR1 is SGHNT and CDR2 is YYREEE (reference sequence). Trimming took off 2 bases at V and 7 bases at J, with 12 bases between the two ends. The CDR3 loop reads CASSFARDAGYTF. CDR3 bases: TGTGCCAGCAGCTTTGCCAGGGATGCTGGCTACACCTTC.

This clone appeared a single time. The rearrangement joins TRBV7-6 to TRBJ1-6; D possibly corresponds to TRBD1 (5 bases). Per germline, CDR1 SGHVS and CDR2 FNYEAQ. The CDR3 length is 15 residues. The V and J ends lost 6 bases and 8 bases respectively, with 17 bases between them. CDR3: CASRQITGMDSPLHF. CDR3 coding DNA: TGTGCCAGCAGACAGATTACAGGAATGGATTCACCCCTCCACTTT.

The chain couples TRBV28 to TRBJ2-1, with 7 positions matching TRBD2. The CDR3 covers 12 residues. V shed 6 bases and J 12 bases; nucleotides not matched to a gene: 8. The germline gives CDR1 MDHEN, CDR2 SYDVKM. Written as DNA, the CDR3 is TGTGCCAGCAGCCTCGGGACTAAAATGCAGTTCTTC. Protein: CASSLGTKMQFF.

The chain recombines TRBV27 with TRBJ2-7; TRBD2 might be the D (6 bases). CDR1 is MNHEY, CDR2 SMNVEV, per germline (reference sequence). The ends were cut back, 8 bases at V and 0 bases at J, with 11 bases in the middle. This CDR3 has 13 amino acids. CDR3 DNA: TGTGCCAGCGCAAGGACTACCTCCTACGAGCAGTACTTC. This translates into CASARTTSYEQYF.

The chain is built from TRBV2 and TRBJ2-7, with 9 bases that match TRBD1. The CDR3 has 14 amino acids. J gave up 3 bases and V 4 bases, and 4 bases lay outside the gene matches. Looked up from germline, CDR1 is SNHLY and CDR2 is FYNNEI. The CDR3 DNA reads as TGTGCCAGCAGTGGAACAGGGGGCCTCTACGAGCAGTACTTC. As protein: CASSGTGGLYEQYF.

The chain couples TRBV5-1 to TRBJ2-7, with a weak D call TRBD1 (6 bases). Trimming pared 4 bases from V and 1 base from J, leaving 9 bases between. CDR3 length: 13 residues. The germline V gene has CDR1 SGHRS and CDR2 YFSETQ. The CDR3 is CASSRDISYEQYF. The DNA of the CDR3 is TGCGCCAGCAGCCGGGACATTTCCTACGAGCAGTACTTC. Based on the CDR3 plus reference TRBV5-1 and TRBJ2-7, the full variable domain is KAGVTQTPRYLIKTRGQQVTLSCSPISGHRSVSWYQQTPGQGLQFLFEYFSETQRNKGNFPGRFSGRQFSNSRSEMNVSTLELGDSALYLCASSRDISYEQYFGPGTRLTVT.

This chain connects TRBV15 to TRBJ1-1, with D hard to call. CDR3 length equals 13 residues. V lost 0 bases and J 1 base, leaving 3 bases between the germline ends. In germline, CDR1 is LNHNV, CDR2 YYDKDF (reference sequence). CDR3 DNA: TGTGCCACCAGCAGAGATCGGAACACTGAAGCTTTCTTT. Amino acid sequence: CATSRDRNTEAFF.

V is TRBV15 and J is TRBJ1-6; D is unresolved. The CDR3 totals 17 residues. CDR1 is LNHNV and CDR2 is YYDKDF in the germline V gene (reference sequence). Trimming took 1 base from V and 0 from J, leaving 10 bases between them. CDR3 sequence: CATSRAPESSYNSPLHF. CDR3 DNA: TGTGCCACCAGCAGAGCCCCGGAGAGCTCCTATAATTCACCCCTCCACTTT.

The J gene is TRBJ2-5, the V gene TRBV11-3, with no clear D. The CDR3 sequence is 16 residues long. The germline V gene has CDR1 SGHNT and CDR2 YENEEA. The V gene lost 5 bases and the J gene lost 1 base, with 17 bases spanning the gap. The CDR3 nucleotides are TGTGCCAGCAGCCCCTCGGTCTTGCGGTTCCAAGAGACCCAGTACTTC. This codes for CASSPSVLRFQETQYF.

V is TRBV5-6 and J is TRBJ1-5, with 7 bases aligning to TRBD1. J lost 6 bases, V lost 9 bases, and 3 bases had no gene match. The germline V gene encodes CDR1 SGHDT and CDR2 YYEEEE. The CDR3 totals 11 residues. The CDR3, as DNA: TGTGCCACAGGGGGAAGTCAGCCCCAGCATTTT. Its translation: CATGGSQPQHF.

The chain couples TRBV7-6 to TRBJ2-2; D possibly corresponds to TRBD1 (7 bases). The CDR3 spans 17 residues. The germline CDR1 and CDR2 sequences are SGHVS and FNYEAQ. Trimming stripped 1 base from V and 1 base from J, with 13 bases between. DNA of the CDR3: TGTGCCAGCAGCTTAGTACAGGGGCGGGGGAACACCGGGGAGCTGTTTTTT. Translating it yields CASSLVQGRGNTGELFF.

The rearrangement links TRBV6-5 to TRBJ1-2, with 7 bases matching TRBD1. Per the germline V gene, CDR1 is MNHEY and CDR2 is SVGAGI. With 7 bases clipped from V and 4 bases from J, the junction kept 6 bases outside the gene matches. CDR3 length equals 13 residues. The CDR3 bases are TGTGCCAGCAAACGACAGGGTCCCTATGGCTACACCTTC. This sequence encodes CASKRQGPYGYTF.

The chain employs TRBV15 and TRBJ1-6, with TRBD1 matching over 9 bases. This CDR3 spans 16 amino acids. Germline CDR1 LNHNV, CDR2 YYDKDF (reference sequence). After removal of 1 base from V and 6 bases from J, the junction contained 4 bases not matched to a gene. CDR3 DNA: TGTGCCACCAGCAGAGTCGTGGGACAGGGTAATTCACCCCTCCACTTT. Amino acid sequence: CATSRVVGQGNSPLHF.

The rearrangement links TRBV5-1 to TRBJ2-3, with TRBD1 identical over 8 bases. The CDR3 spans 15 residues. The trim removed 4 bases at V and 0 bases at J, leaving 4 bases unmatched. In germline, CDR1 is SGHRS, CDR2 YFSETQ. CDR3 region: CASSETGASTDTQYF. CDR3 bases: TGCGCCAGCAGCGAGACAGGGGCTAGCACAGATACGCAGTATTTT.

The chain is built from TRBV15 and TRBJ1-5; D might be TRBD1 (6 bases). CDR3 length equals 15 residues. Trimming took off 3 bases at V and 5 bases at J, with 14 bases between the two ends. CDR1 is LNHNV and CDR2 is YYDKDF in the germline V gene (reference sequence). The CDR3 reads CATSRPGAPDQPQHF. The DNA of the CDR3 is TGTGCCACCAGCAGGCCAGGGGCCCCTGATCAGCCCCAGCATTTT.

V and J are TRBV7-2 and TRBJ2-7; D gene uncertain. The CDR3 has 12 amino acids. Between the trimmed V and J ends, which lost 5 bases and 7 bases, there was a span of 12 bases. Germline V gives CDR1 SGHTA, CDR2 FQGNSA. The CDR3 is CASSPLTREQYF. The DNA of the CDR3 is TGTGCCAGCAGCCCTCTGACTCGGGAGCAGTACTTC.

The CDR3 loop reads CASSLGGPGMWETQYF. The CDR3 bases are TGTGCCAGCAGCTTAGGCGGACCGGGAATGTGGGAGACCCAGTACTTC. This chain joins TRBV7-2 and TRBJ2-5, with D possibly being TRBD2 (5 bases). Germline CDR1 is SGHTA and CDR2 is FQGNSA. Deletions cut 1 base from V and 5 bases from J, with 17 bases between. The CDR3 has 16 amino acids. Based on the CDR3 plus reference TRBV7-2 and TRBJ2-5, the full variable domain is GAGVSQSPSNKVTEKGKDVELRCDPISGHTALYWYRQSLGQGLEFLIYFQGNSAPDKSGLPSDRFSAERTGGSVSTLTIQRTQQEDSAVYLCASSLGGPGMWETQYFGPGTRLLVL.

CDR3 protein: CASSLKPGGFGLFF. In DNA form, the CDR3 reads TGTGCCAGCAGTTTAAAGCCAGGGGGGTTCGGACTGTTTTTT. The V and J genes are TRBV27 and TRBJ1-4; TRBD1 matches 7 bases. CDR3 length: 14 residues. CDR1 MNHEY and CDR2 SMNVEV come from the germline V gene (reference sequence). V lost 2 bases and J lost 13; bases outside the gene matches: 10.

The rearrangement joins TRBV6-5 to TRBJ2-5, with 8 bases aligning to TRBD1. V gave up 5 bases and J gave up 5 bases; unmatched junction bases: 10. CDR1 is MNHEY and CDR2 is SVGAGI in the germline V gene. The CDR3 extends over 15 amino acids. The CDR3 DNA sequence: TGTGCCAGCAGTGACTTCGGACAGGGAGAGGAGACCCAGTACTTC. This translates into CASSDFGQGEETQYF.

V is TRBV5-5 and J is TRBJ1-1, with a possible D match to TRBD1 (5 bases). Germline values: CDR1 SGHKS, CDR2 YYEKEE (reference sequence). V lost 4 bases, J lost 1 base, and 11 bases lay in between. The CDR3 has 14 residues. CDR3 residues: CASSILQENTEAFF. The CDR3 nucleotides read TGTGCCAGCAGCATCCTACAGGAGAACACTGAAGCTTTCTTT.